This T cell receptor (beta chain) is from a study of cytomegalovirus exposure and HLA in healthy donors (dated by TCRdb to about 2017). Describing the broader study: An earlier analysis of a few hundred of the donors reported over 250 Gb of sequence data and about 120 million unique TCR beta sequences obtained from about 170 million T cells. The later analysis used no new phenotypic data to find candidate immune exposures, relying instead on TCR beta sequences and their occurrence across donors. The study used immunosequencing to profile the T cell repertoires of approximately 630 subjects and linked those repertoires to cytomegalovirus serostatus. Donor age, sex, ethnicity and CMV serostatus were compiled together with the repertoire data. HLA typing included class I and class II loci at four-digit resolution. Genome-wide SNP genotypes for about 65% of the roughly 670 donors were used in a later genetic analysis, which treated that subset as a discovery cohort. Every repertoire in the discovery cohort had been generated on one and the same sequencing platform. Among about 410 genotyped donors of the cohort, an average of around 240,000 unique TCR beta nucleotide sequences was sequenced per donor, of which about 19% were non-productive. A later analysis re-examined previously published TCR beta repertoires from more than 600 donors and added high-resolution HLA genotyping to investigate patterns of TCR occurrence. High-throughput TCR immunosequencing, statistical association of individual TCRs with disease status, and machine learning were combined to predict cytomegalovirus infection status. The number of typed donors differed by locus: about 620-640 for A, B, C, DRB1 and DQB1; approximately 540 for DQA1; around 580 for DPA1; and about 450 for DPB1. Besides the first cohort of 550 to 750 subjects, a separate validation cohort made up of 90 to 150 different subjects was used. An early release covering just under 650 HLA-typed donors comprised 250 to 350 gigabases of sequencing data and 65 million to 100 million unique TCR sequences. The study aimed to test whether cataloging public T cell receptors could reveal signatures of past pathogen exposure. Roughly 5 DR-DQ haplotypes were treated as single units for association and clustering because of strong linkage in the cohort. In an earlier analysis of 500 to 650 of the donors, high-throughput TCR beta sequencing was used to judge whether each TCR beta V gene segment behaved as functional or pseudogenic. Among the approximately 420 genotyped donors, around 81% belonged to the genetic ancestry cluster associated with self-reported Caucasian donors.

Receptor libraries were prepared by the immunoSEQ multiplex PCR assay. For the multiplex PCR, a mixture combining 60 forward primers for TCR Vbeta segments and 13 reverse primers for TCR Jbeta segments was used. The CDR3 region of rearranged TCR beta genes was amplified from genomic DNA by a multiplex PCR assay. Amplified TCR beta libraries were sequenced as 87-base-pair reads on the Illumina HiSeq System. For the original study's pipeline: Across the 666 repertoires, a later analysis counted approximately 83 million unique TCR beta chains, 9.5 million to 13 million of which were shared by at least two donors. Raw reads were error-corrected and collapsed into unique sequences with a nearest-neighbor algorithm that merged closely related sequences to remove PCR and sequencing errors. Alignment of CDR3 sequences to IMGT reference sequences was used to assign V, D and J gene segments. Each retained sequence needed at least a six-nucleotide match to both a V gene segment and a J gene segment. A rearrangement counted as productive if the CDR3 had no stop codons and remained in frame with V and J, and every other rearrangement counted as non-productive. CDR3 was defined according to IMGT convention as the region running from the second conserved V-encoded cysteine to the conserved J-encoded phenylalanine. Sequences without an unambiguous match to a single V gene segment were excluded from the earlier analysis of several hundred of the donors. In an earlier analysis of some 590 of the donors, V segments were called functional above 56.7% productive rearrangements and were called segregating when the between-donor standard deviation exceeded 5%. A statistical classification framework was built for diagnosing cytomegalovirus status from the catalog of TCR beta chain sequences. In a later analysis, TCR nucleotide sequences were compared against IMGT/GENE-DB human TR gene sequences so that V and J genes could be assigned. The TCRdist pipeline was used in a later analysis to assign CDR3 sequences and most-parsimonious VDJ recombination scenarios. In a later analysis, every TCR beta chain was defined by the combination of its CDR3 amino acid sequence and its V-gene family, and reads without a unique V-gene family were dropped. A later analysis removed several hundred highly shared, low-generation-probability nucleotide sequences to deal with suspected cross-contamination and a sequencing artifact. For each public chain, a later analysis derived a clonal expansion index from normalized ranks of inferred template counts within each repertoire. Generation probabilities in a later analysis came from a VDJ recombination model fitted to out-of-frame rearrangements, and those results were checked against IGoR. In a later analysis, TCR-TCR, TCR-HLA and TCR-CMV co-occurrence was scored with hypergeometric tests, and a repertoire-size bias correction was applied to TCR pairs. False discovery rates were estimated in a later analysis by permuting HLA or CMV assignments 20 times. In a later analysis, co-occurring TCRs were grouped using DBSCAN, with TCRdist sequence similarity added in when clustering inside HLA-allele-positive subsets. Co-occurrence clustering excluded repertoires with fewer than 30,000 or more than 120,000 public chains, plus five with anomalous nucleotide sharing. TCRdb retrieved this table from immuneACCESS and kept in-frame rearrangements only. Not all clones are present; in checked studies, unresolved V genes account for under half, and no reason is known for the remainder. The D gene and trimming were derived from the DNA, and the V and J assignments and clone size from that table. A total of 200,000 to 300,000 clones appear in this sample, roughly 80% of them only once. The biggest ten clones account for 5.4% of the sample.

A word on this clone: Its antigen is currently not known. Base qualities are not provided; no much larger clone lies one nucleotide away.

The cohort consisted of 670 or so healthy bone marrow donors. Cohort members were all nominally healthy when sampled, although unrecorded immune exposures were likely present. The donor tested CMV seropositive and was one of the 289 seropositive cohort members. A peripheral blood sample was collected from each donor, and TCR beta sequencing was performed on peripheral blood mononuclear cells. Genomic DNA was extracted from the blood cell samples with the Qiagen DNeasy Blood Extraction Kit. General findings and caveats noted by the study authors: Specific HLA alleles were associated with roughly 17,000 TCR beta sequences at a false discovery rate of 0.05 in a later analysis. In this cohort, only TCR beta chains were sequenced, and detectable features were limited by the absence of alpha or paired-chain data. According to a later analysis, most CMV-associated TCR beta chains appeared to be HLA-restricted, and the HLA associations seemed to be driven largely by CMV exposure. In the study, 150 to 200 TCR beta chains were listed as associated with cytomegalovirus. Compared with equally common non-associated chains, HLA-associated TCR beta chains in a later analysis were more clonally expanded and had lower generation probabilities. Broadly in line with IMGT annotations, most TCR beta V segments showed up in productive rearrangements about 87% or about 30% of the time in an earlier analysis of 450 to 600 of the donors. In a later genetic analysis, fewer N-insertions in productive TCRs were reported among donors in an Asian-associated ancestry cluster than the approximately 630-donor mean. A few of the identified cytomegalovirus-associated TCR beta chains were confirmed in vitro to be specific for cytomegalovirus antigens. Because HLA typing was missing for some donors at each locus, association tests included only the typed subset. The sequencing pipeline was judged likely to have produced a cluster of highly shared sequence variants as a technical artifact. Correlated functional status among segregating V segments might reflect linkage disequilibrium, but an unknown experimental factor could not be ruled out. Because counts were too low, some 17 rarely observed V segments, including chromosome 9 orphons, were left out of the earlier analysis of over 550 of the donors. Across donors, most TCR sequences were observed very rarely, whereas some public TCRs were present in many individuals. According to a later analysis, parvovirus B19, influenza, CMV and Epstein-Barr virus appeared linked to several top co-occurrence clusters. The classifier was reported to diagnose cytomegalovirus status with high specificity and sensitivity in both the original cohort and the validation cohort. Because the 87-base-pair reads could not distinguish some IMGT-functional V segments, including TRBV6-2 and TRBV6-3, those segments were excluded. Roughly uniform sequencing depth across donors was assumed in presence/absence analyses, although this assumption may not hold. A later analysis found that TCR association rates varied across HLA loci, with DRB1 alleles showing the most associated TCRs and HLA-C alleles the fewest. It was suggested by the authors that the approach could potentially be generalized to other disease states and immunological phenotypes. An association between a missense DCLRE1C variant and V-gene and J-gene trimming of TCR beta chains was found in a later genetic analysis and replicated in an independent cohort. Immune exposure information for the cohort was limited to CMV serostatus. A further reported finding was that TCR beta sequences accurately predicted the HLA-A and HLA-B alleles for most subjects in the first cohort. Assigning TCR associations to individual alleles was difficult when HLA alleles, especially DR and DQ, strongly co-occurred.

V drops 5 bases and J drops 1 base, leaving 13 bases in between. From the germline V gene, CDR1 is MNHNS and CDR2 is SASEGT. Spanning cysteine to phenylalanine, the CDR3 consists of 15 amino acids. The only DNA kept is the CDR3, 45 bases in frame from the first base. Material for sequencing was PBMCs. The rearrangement joined TRBV6-1 to TRBJ2-3; D gene: possibly TRBD2, on 6 matching bases. This TCR was recovered from a woman between 40 and 50 years old in good health and CMV-seropositive. The CDR3 region has the sequence CASSPTRLGTDTQYF. The bases read TGTGCCAGCAGTCCGACTAGACTGGGCACAGATACGCAGTATTTT.